One and the same sample provided the 23 T cell receptor beta chains below, sequenced in a study of T-cell reconstitution after alpha-beta-depleted transplantation in children (dated by TCRdb to the mid-2010s). Libraries were built with PCR. Sequencing instrument: Illumina HiSeq 2500. To normalize quantification of the TCRbeta repertoire, the TCR libraries were built with molecular barcoding that relied on unique molecular identifiers. TCRdb redid the processing of the public reads, applying fastp at Q25 and MiXCR, and retained in-frame beta chains. Every entry covers one CDR3 protein and lists the most common genes and DNA from its rows. The sample table records around 300,000 distinct CDR3 sequences; around a tenth of these occur just once. 7.5% of the sample belongs to the ten largest clones. This specimen's treatment or condition label, interpreted: allogeneic hematopoietic cell transplantation with graft depleted of TCRalphabeta T cells and CD19 B cells.

This sample comprised PBMCs, obtained before TCRalphabeta/CD19-depleted stem cell transplant. Receptors originate from a boy less than two years old with acute myeloid leukemia, due to receive a stem cell transplant.

The table lists this clonotype with many counts. V and J are TRBV18 and TRBJ2-5; TRBD2 aligns across 10 bases. The germline CDR1 and CDR2 sequences are KGHSH and LQKENI. The CDR3 extends over 15 amino acids. V lost 5 bases and J lost 2; bases outside the gene matches: 5. The CDR3 DNA sequence: TGTGCCAGCTCATCCCTAGCGGGGGTTCAAGAGACCCAGTACTTC. It is translated as CASSSLAGVQETQYF.

This clonotype was detected only a few times. The chain has TRBV7-2 and TRBJ2-4; 7 bases fit TRBD1. V trimming: 7 bases; J trimming: 1 base; junction bases outside the gene matches: 7. Germline CDR1 reads SGHTA; CDR2 reads FQGNSA. This CDR3 comprises 15 residues. Written as DNA, the CDR3 is TGTGCCAGCACCACATTACAGGGGGCCAAAAACATTCAGTACTTC. This sequence encodes CASTTLQGAKNIQYF.

This clonotype appeared many times. The chain combines TRBV19 with TRBJ2-2; 8 nucleotides match TRBD2. CDR3 length equals 16 residues. V dropped 2 bases and J dropped 4; count of bases not matched to a gene: 6. Germline V gene sequence: CDR1 LNHDA, CDR2 SQIVND (reference sequence). This chain's CDR3 is CASSIRSGGGTGELFF. In DNA, the CDR3 is TGTGCCAGTAGTATACGGAGCGGGGGAGGCACCGGGGAGCTGTTTTTT.

This clonotype has only a few counts. The chain has TRBV2 and TRBJ1-1; D unclear. V was shortened by 8 bases and J by 1 base, with 5 bases between the two germline ends. The V gene's germline CDR1 is SNHLY and CDR2 FYNNEI. This CDR3 region has 11 residues. CDR3 sequence (DNA): TGTGCCAGCGCACAGAACACTGAAGCTTTCTTT. It yields the protein CASAQNTEAFF.

In this sample, this clonotype turned up many times. The chain links TRBV20-1 to TRBJ1-2; TRBD1 agrees at 10 bases. Germline CDR1 DFQATT, CDR2 SNEGSKA (reference sequence). The CDR3 sequence is 15 residues long. V was pared by 5 bases and J by 8 bases, with 14 bases of the junction left unmatched. The CDR3 reads CSAPKSGQGPGGYTF. CDR3 in DNA: TGCAGTGCTCCGAAATCGGGACAGGGGCCCGGAGGCTACACCTTC.

In this sample, this clonotype turned up many times. The chain is built from TRBV4-3 and TRBJ2-1, with 12 bases fitting TRBD2. Germline V gene lookup returns CDR1 LGHNA and CDR2 YSLEER. CDR3 size: 15 residues. V shed 5 bases and J 8 bases; nucleotides not matched to a gene: 7. For the CDR3, the DNA is TGCGCCAGCAGCAAAGGCAGACTAGCGGGAGATGAGCAGTTCTTC. Its translation is CASSKGRLAGDEQFF.

The rearrangement uses TRBV27 and TRBJ2-5; TRBD1 is a possible D gene (6 bases). V was clipped by 6 bases and J by 6 bases, with 20 bases between them. This CDR3 region has 15 residues. Germline V gene sequence: CDR1 MNHEY, CDR2 SMNVEV (reference sequence). The CDR3 coding sequence is TGTGCCAGCAGCGTGGACAGTTGGGGATCGCAGACCCAGTACTTC. Its translation: CASSVDSWGSQTQYF.

This clonotype was seen at least ten times. At one end the junction does not follow the germline gene, possibly because of a read error. The chain uses TRBV9 and TRBJ2-4; perhaps D is TRBD1 or TRBD2 (6 bases each). CDR1 SGDLS and CDR2 YYNGEE come from the germline V gene. This CDR3 is 15 amino acids long. The CDR3 spells CASSVGGAQERPADF. For the CDR3, the DNA is TGTGCCAGCAGCGTAGGGGGGGCCCAGGAGCGGCCTGCGGACTTC.

This clonotype was detected ten times or more. This chain connects TRBV7-8 to TRBJ2-7; D ambiguous. V lost 5 bases and J lost 3, with 20 bases in between. The CDR3 covers 16 residues. The germline CDR1 and CDR2 sequences are SGHVS and FQNEAQ. The CDR3 is CASSPRKGSHRYEQYF. DNA of the CDR3: TGTGCCAGCAGCCCAAGAAAGGGTTCCCACCGCTACGAGCAGTACTTC.

At least ten counts were recorded for this clonotype. The rearrangement links TRBV7-9 to TRBJ2-3; no reliable D call. CDR1 and CDR2 from the germline V gene are SEHNR and FQNEAQ (reference sequence). This CDR3 comprises 13 residues. Trimming took 4 bases from V and 1 from J, leaving 6 bases between them. The DNA for the CDR3 is TGTGCCAGCAGCTCCCGGGGCACAGATACGCAGTATTTT. It codes for CASSSRGTDTQYF.

This clonotype showed up many times. Compared with germline, one end of the junction differs, possibly owing to a read error. This sequence joins TRBV7-2 and TRBJ2-7, with a weak D call TRBD2 (6 bases). This CDR3 spans 14 amino acids. Germline CDR1 is SGHTA and CDR2 is FQGNSA. The CDR3 bases are TGTGCCAGCAGCCTAGCGAGGAGCTCCTACGAGCAGTACTTC. Its protein is CASSLARSSYEQYF.

This clonotype appeared many times. The genes are TRBV6-5 and TRBJ2-3; D gene ambiguous. CDR3 length: 14 residues. CDR1 is MNHEY and CDR2 is SVGAGI in the germline V gene. The V gene lost 4 bases and the J gene lost 3 bases, with 11 bases spanning the gap. This CDR3 is CASSLFQRTDTQYF. DNA of the CDR3: TGTGCCAGCAGTTTGTTTCAGAGGACAGATACGCAGTATTTT.

Many counts were recorded for this clonotype. This sequence joins TRBV5-1 and TRBJ2-2, with 10 bases fitting TRBD1. In germline, CDR1 is SGHRS, CDR2 YFSETQ. The CDR3 has 15 residues. V trimming: 3 bases; J trimming: 7 bases; junction bases outside the gene matches: 6. CDR3 bases: TGCGCCAGCAGCTCGACAGGGGGCGATTTCGGGGAGCTGTTTTTT. Translation gives CASSSTGGDFGELFF.

This clonotype has ten or more counts. CDR3 in DNA: TGTGCCAGCAGCAAGCTGGGACTAGCGGGAGGTTGGGACGACAATGAGCAGTTCTTC. It specifies CASSKLGLAGGWDDNEQFF. This sequence joins TRBV9 and TRBJ2-1; the match to TRBD2 covers 15 bases. V was pared by 4 bases and J by 5 bases, with 13 bases of the junction left unmatched. CDR1 and CDR2 (germline): SGDLS, YYNGEE. The CDR3 has 19 amino acids.

In its sample, this clonotype was seen many times. CDR3 coding DNA: TGTGCCAGCAGCTTCCCCGGGACAGGTACGCCAGCTGAGCAGTTCTTC. Translation: CASSFPGTGTPAEQFF. This rearrangement joins TRBV7-6 to TRBJ2-1; the match to TRBD1 covers 8 bases. This CDR3 region has 16 residues. V shed 3 bases and J 9 bases; nucleotides not matched to a gene: 13. The V gene's germline CDR1 is SGHVS and CDR2 FNYEAQ.

In this sample, this clonotype turned up many times. The CDR3 bases are TGTGCCAGCAGTTTTTCTACGAACACTGAAGCTTTCTTT. Protein product: CASSFSTNTEAFF. This rearrangement joins TRBV12-3 or TRBV12-4 to TRBJ1-1; D unresolved. The CDR3 is 13 amino acids. The V end was cut by 3 bases, the J end by 1 base, with 6 bases between.

This clonotype qualifies as medium-sized. This chain links TRBV6-5 with TRBJ2-3; 7 positions match TRBD1. Germline V gene lookup returns CDR1 MNHEY and CDR2 SVGAGI. The CDR3 extends over 14 amino acids. The junction had 1 base not matched to a gene; V was cut back by 4 bases and J by 0 bases. The CDR3 DNA reads as TGTGCCAGCAGTTCGGGACAGAGCACAGATACGCAGTATTTT. This sequence encodes CASSSGQSTDTQYF.

The genes are TRBV28 and TRBJ2-6, with TRBD1 matching over 9 bases. V shed 6 bases, J shed 3 bases, and the junction held 3 bases outside the gene matches. Germline V CDR1 and CDR2: MDHEN, SYDVKM. There are 15 residues in the CDR3. The CDR3, as DNA: TGTGCCAGCAGCCGACAGGGGGTTGGGGCCAACGTCCTGACTTTC. Residues: CASSRQGVGANVLTF. The full variable domain, completed using reference TRBV28 and TRBJ2-6, is DVKVTQSSRYLVKRTGEKVFLECVQDMDHENMFWYRQDPGLGLRLIYFSYDVKMKEKGDIPEGYSVSREKKERFSLILESASTNQTSMYLCASSRQGVGANVLTFGAGSRLTVL.

A word on this clonotype: A single base separates this from a much larger clone, so it may be a read error. This chain connects TRBV5-1 to TRBJ1-1; D might be TRBD1 (6 bases). Trimming removed 5 bases from V and 3 bases from J, with 14 bases in between. CDR3 length: 14 amino acids. The germline gives CDR1 SGHRS, CDR2 YFSETQ. This chain's CDR3 is CASRFTGKDTEAFF. The CDR3 coding sequence is TGCGCCAGCAGATTCACAGGGAAGGACACTGAAGCTTTCTTT. Filled out from reference TRBV5-1 and TRBJ1-1, the complete variable domain reads KAGVTQTPRYLIKTRGQQVTLSCSPISGHRSVSWYQQTPGQGLQFLFEYFSETQRNKGNFPGRFSGRQFSNSRSEMNVSTLELGDSALYLCASRFTGKDTEAFFGQGTRLTVV.

In its sample, this clonotype was seen many times. This sequence joins TRBV14 and TRBJ1-4; 7 bases match TRBD1. Germline CDR1 is SGHDN and CDR2 is FVKESK. V dropped 1 base and J dropped 5; count of bases not matched to a gene: 7. The CDR3 consists of 16 residues. The CDR3 is CASSQARQTGNEKLFF. CDR3 bases: TGTGCCAGCAGCCAAGCCCGACAGACAGGGAATGAAAAACTGTTTTTT.

This clonotype was observed many times. This sequence joins TRBV20-1 and TRBJ2-5, with TRBD2 matching over 11 bases. The CDR3 covers 13 residues. The J segment lost 4 bases and the V segment lost 7 bases, leaving 5 bases of the junction unmatched. The germline V gene has CDR1 DFQATT and CDR2 SNEGSKA (reference sequence). CDR3 protein: CSVTSGNPETQYF. CDR3 bases: TGCAGTGTGACTAGCGGGAATCCAGAGACCCAGTACTTC.

This clonotype was seen many times. The chain carries TRBV5-6 and TRBJ2-2; D is possibly TRBD1 or TRBD2 (5 bases each). The CDR3 is 13 residues long. Trimming took off 4 bases at V and 1 base at J, with 5 bases between the two ends. Germline V CDR1 and CDR2: SGHDT, YYEEEE. The CDR3 sequence is CASSGGNTGELFF. The DNA for the CDR3 is TGTGCCAGCAGCGGGGGGAACACCGGGGAGCTGTTTTTT.

This clonotype came up many times. V usage is TRBV29-1 and J usage is TRBJ2-5; perhaps D is TRBD1 or TRBD2 (5 bases each). V lost 1 base and J 7 bases, leaving 13 bases between the germline ends. Per germline, CDR1 SQVTM and CDR2 ANQGSEA. The CDR3 is 13 amino acids. The CDR3 is CSVEGRGAGTQYF. DNA for the CDR3: TGCAGCGTTGAAGGGAGAGGGGCTGGGACCCAGTACTTC.